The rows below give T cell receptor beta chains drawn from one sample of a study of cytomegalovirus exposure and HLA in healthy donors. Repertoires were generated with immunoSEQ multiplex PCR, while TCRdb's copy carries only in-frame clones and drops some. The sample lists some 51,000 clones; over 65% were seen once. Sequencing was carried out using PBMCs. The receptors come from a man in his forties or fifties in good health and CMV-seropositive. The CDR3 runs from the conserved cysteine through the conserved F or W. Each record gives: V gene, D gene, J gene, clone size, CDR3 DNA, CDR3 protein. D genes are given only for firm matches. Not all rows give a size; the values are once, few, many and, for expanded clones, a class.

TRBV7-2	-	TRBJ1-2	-	TGTGCCAGCAGCTTAGGGGGGGGGAGCTATGGCTACACCTTC	CASSLGGGSYGYTF
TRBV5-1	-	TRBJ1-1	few	TGCGCCAGCAGCCCGGGACAAAGGAGCGCTGAAGCTTTCTTT	CASSPGQRSAEAFF
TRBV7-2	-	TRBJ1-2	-	TGTGCCAGCAGCTTAGGTCGGGGGGCAGGTGGCTACACCTTC	CASSLGRGAGGYTF
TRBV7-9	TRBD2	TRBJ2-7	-	TGTGCCAGCAGCTTAGATCGGCTAGCGGGCTCCTACGAGCAGTACTTC	CASSLDRLAGSYEQYF
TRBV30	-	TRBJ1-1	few	TGTGCCTGGAGTGTTCGACAGAACACTGAAGCTTTCTTT	CAWSVRQNTEAFF
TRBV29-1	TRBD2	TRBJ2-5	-	TGCAGCGCCCCGGAGCTAGCGGGGCCCCAAGAGACCCAGTACTTC	CSAPELAGPQETQYF
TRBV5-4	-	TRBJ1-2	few	TGTGCCAGCAGCCCGGAGGTCCCAGATGGCTACACCTTC	CASSPEVPDGYTF
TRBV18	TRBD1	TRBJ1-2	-	TGTGCCAGCTCACCCGAGACAGGGGATGGCTACACCTTC	CASSPETGDGYTF
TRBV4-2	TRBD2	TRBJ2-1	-	TGTGCCAGCAGCCAAGATCTGGCGGGGGGGCTGAATGAGCAGTTCTTC	CASSQDLAGGLNEQFF
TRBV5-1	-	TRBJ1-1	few	TGCGCCAGCAGTACTGAAGGAGGGGACACTGAAGCTTTCTTT	CASSTEGGDTEAFF
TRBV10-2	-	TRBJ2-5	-	TGCGCCAGCTCTTTATCGGGGTTGGGGGAGACCCAGTACTTC	CASSLSGLGETQYF
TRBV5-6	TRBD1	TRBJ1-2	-	TGTGCCAGCAGCTCCGGGACAGGGGCCTTAATCTATGGCTACACCTTC	CASSSGTGALIYGYTF
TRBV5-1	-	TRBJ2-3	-	TGCGCCAGCAGCTTGGATGGGGGGGGCAGCACAGATACGCAGTATTTT	CASSLDGGGSTDTQYF
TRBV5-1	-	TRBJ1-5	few	TGCGCCAGCAGCTTGGCCGGGGGAGGCGATCAGCCCCAGCATTTT	CASSLAGGGDQPQHF
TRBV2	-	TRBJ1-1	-	TGTGCCAGCACCTGGGGGGTTAGCGGGGACACTGAAGCTTTCTTT	CASTWGVSGDTEAFF
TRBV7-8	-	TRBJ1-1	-	TGTGCCAGCAGCTTCGGAGGGACGAACACTGAAGCTTTCTTT	CASSFGGTNTEAFF
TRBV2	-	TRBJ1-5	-	TGTGCCAGCAGTGAAGGGAGGGGGCCCCAGCATTTT	CASSEGRGPQHF
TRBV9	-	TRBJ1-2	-	TGTGCCAGCAGCGTACGCCTTCCAGGGGATGGCTACACCTTC	CASSVRLPGDGYTF
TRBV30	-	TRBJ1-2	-	TGTGCCTGGAGTGTAAAAGGGGGTAACTATGGCTACACCTTC	CAWSVKGGNYGYTF
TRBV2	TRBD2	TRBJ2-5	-	TGTGCCACCAAGAGGGAGCGGGGGGCCATAGGGACCCAGTACTTC	CATKRERGAIGTQYF
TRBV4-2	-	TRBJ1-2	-	TGTGCCAGCAGCCAAGATCAATCAGATTTTAATGGCTACACCTTC	CASSQDQSDFNGYTF
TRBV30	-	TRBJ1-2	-	TGTGCCTGGAGTTGGGGCGGTGGAAACTATGGCTACACCTTC	CAWSWGGGNYGYTF
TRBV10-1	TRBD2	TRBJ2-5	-	TGCGCCAGCAGTGAGACGATAGCGGGGGCAAACCAAGAGACCCAGTACTTC	CASSETIAGANQETQYF
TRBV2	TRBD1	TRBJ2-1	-	TGTGCCAGCACTAATCCGGGACAGGGGTCCTACAATGAGCAGTTCTTC	CASTNPGQGSYNEQFF
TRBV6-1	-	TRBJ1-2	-	TGTGCCAGCAGTGAATCCGACACCTTATATGGCTACACCTTC	CASSESDTLYGYTF
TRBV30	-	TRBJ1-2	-	TGTGCCTGGAGTCTCCAGCCCTCAACAGGGACGGGAGGCTACACCTTC	CAWSLQPSTGTGGYTF
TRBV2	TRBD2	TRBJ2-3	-	TGTGCCAGCAGTGTTGAGCGGGGAAGCACAGATACGCAGTATTTT	CASSVERGSTDTQYF